Below, 9 T cell receptor beta chains from the same sample are listed, as sequenced in a study of vaccination effects on CD4 cells after COVID-19. The repertoire was sequenced with immunoSEQ multiplex PCR; TCRdb's copy has only in-frame clones and lacks some. This table has almost 15,000 clones, about 70% appearing once. Sequencing in the ViraFEST assay came after antigen-specific CD4+ T cells had been expanded with viral peptide pools, which were used to stimulate PBMC. Once cultured for nine to ten days, the cells underwent separation to obtain CD4+ T cells. The person acquired a PCR-confirmed SARS-CoV-2 infection between March and December 2020. All participants had two doses of either the BNT162b2 or mRNA-1273 vaccine. These receptors are not linked to any known antigen. The material sequenced was CD4+ T cells from PBMCs cultured with HCoV-NL63 spike peptides, taken after COVID-19 vaccination. The receptors stem from a human donor who had a prior SARS-CoV-2 infection.

The rearrangement links TRBV6-5 to TRBJ1-2; D is ambiguous. V lost 0 bases to trimming and J lost 3 bases, with 11 bases between them. Germline CDR1 and CDR2: MNHEY and SVGAGI. CDR3 length: 15 residues. CDR3 DNA sequence: TGTGCCAGCAGTTACTCCAGGACGGTTCACTATGGCTACACCTTC. Translation: CASSYSRTVHYGYTF.

The V gene is TRBV5-1, the J gene TRBJ2-5, with D unclear. Germline CDR1 is SGHRS and CDR2 is YFSETQ. The V end was cut by 0 bases, the J end by 7 bases, with 4 bases between. This CDR3 region has 11 residues. CDR3 DNA sequence: TGCGCCAGCAGCTTGGCTGGGACCCAGTACTTC. It is translated as CASSLAGTQYF.

The CDR3: CASISRGRETEAFF. CDR3 coding DNA: TGTGCCAGCATCAGCAGGGGGCGTGAGACTGAAGCTTTCTTT. The V and J genes are TRBV6-5 and TRBJ1-1, with 8 bases lining up with TRBD1. After removal of 7 bases from V and 5 bases from J, the junction contained 9 bases not matched to a gene. The CDR3 extends over 14 amino acids. Germline V gives CDR1 MNHEY, CDR2 SVGAGI.

The genes are TRBV10-2 and TRBJ2-1; 12 nucleotides match TRBD2. V shed 4 bases, J shed 4 bases, and the junction held 2 bases outside the gene matches. CDR3 length: 15 residues. Germline values: CDR1 WSHSY, CDR2 SAAADI. In DNA, the CDR3 is TGCGCCAGCAGTGCGACTAGCGGGGGATACAATGAGCAGTTCTTC. Amino acid sequence: CASSATSGGYNEQFF.

The chain links TRBV2 to TRBJ1-1; D is unclear. V lost 5 bases and J 1 base, leaving 8 bases between the germline ends. CDR3 length: 13 residues. In germline, CDR1 is SNHLY, CDR2 FYNNEI. The CDR3 bases are TGTGCCAGCAGTTTTTATACGAACACTGAAGCTTTCTTT. It is translated as CASSFYTNTEAFF.

This clone was picked up a small number of times. The CDR3 region is CASSFRGGTGSGYTF. CDR3 coding DNA: TGTGCCAGCAGCTTTAGAGGTGGGACAGGGTCTGGCTACACCTTC. V usage is TRBV11-3 and J usage is TRBJ1-2; 9 bases are a match to TRBD1. Per the germline V gene, CDR1 is SGHNT and CDR2 is YENEEA. This CDR3 has 15 amino acids. V trimming: 3 bases; J trimming: 7 bases; junction bases outside the gene matches: 9.

This clone turned up a few times. The V and J genes are TRBV7-3 and TRBJ1-5, with D uncertain. CDR1 and CDR2 (germline): SGHTA, FQGTGA. CDR3 size: 13 residues. Trimming stripped 3 bases from V and 6 bases from J, with 9 bases between. DNA of the CDR3: TGTGCCAGCAGCTTGGGCCCTGGTCAGCCCCAGCATTTT. Its protein product is CASSLGPGQPQHF.

This clone was seen only a few times. This sample also contains other DNA sequences that code for the same CDR3. The genes are TRBV19 and TRBJ1-5; maybe TRBD1 (5 bases). V gave up 5 bases and J gave up 4 bases, with 9 bases separating them. The CDR3 extends over 13 amino acids. The germline V gene encodes CDR1 LNHDA and CDR2 SQIVND (reference sequence). The DNA of the CDR3 is TGTGCCAGTAGTGTCGACAGAAATCAGCCCCAGCATTTT. This translates into CASSVDRNQPQHF. The whole variable domain, filled in from reference TRBV19 and TRBJ1-5, reads DGGITQSPKYLFRKEGQNVTLSCEQNLNHDAMYWYRQDPGQGLRLIYYSQIVNDFQKGDIAEGYSVSREKKESFPLTVTSAQKNPTAFYLCASSVDRNQPQHFGDGTRLSIL.

This rearrangement joins TRBV3-1 (or the pseudogene TRBV3-2) to TRBJ2-7; D possibly corresponds to TRBD1 (5 bases). From germline, CDR1 is LGHDT and CDR2 YNNKEL (reference sequence). Trimming took 3 bases from V and 7 from J, leaving 7 bases between them. This CDR3 contains 11 residues. The CDR3 loop reads CASSHAGEQYF. Here the CDR3 DNA reads TGTGCCAGCAGCCACGCAGGGGAGCAGTACTTC.